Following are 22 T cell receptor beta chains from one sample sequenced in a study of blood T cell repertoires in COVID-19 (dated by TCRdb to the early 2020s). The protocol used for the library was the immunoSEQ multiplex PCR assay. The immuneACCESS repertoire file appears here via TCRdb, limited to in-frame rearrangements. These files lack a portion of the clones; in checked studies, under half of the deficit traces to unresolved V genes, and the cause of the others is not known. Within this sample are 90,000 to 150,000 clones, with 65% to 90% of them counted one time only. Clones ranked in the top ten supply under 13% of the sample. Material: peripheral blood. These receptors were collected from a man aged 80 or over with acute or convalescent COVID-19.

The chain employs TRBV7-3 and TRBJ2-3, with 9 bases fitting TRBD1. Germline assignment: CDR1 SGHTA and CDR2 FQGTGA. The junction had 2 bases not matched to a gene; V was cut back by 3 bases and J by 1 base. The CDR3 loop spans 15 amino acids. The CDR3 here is CASSFGQGRTDTQYF. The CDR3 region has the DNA TGTGCCAGCAGCTTCGGACAGGGGCGCACAGATACGCAGTATTTT.

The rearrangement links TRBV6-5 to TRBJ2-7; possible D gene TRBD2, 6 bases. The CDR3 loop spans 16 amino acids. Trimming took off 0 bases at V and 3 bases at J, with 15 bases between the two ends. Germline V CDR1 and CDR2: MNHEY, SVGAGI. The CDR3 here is CASSYSRGGPHYEQYF. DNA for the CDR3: TGTGCCAGCAGTTACTCTCGCGGAGGGCCCCACTACGAGCAGTACTTC.

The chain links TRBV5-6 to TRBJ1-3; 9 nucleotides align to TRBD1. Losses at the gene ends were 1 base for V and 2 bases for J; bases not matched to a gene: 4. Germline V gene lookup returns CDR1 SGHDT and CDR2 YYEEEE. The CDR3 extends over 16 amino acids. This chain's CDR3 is CASSLLGQGPGNTIYF. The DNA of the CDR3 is TGTGCCAGCAGCTTGTTGGGACAGGGTCCTGGAAACACCATATATTTT.

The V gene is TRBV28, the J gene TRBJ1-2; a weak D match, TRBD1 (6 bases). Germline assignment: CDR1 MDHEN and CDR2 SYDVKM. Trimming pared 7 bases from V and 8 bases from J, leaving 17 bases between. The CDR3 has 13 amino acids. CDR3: CASTNRELGGYTF. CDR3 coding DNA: TGTGCCAGCACTAACAGGGAATTAGGGGGCTACACCTTC.

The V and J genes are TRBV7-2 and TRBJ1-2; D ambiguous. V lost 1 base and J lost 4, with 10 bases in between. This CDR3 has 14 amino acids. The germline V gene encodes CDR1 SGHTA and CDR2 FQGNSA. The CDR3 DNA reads TGTGCCAGCAGCTTAGTGGGAGTCAGCTATGGCTACACCTTC. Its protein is CASSLVGVSYGYTF.

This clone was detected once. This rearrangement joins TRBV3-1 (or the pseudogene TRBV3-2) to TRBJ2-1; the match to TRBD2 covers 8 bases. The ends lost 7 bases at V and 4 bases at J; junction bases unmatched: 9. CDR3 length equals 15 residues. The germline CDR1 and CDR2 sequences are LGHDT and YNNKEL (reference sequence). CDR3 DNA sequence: TGTGCCAGCATCTTTATGGCTAGCGGGTACAATGAGCAGTTCTTC. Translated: CASIFMASGYNEQFF.

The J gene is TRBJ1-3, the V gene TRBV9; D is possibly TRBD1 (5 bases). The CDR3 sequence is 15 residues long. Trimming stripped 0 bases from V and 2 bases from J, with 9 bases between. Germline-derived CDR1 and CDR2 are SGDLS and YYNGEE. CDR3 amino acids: CASSVVGAAGNTIYF. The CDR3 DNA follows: TGTGCCAGCAGCGTAGTAGGGGCCGCTGGAAACACCATATATTTT.

The CDR3 reads CASSLDRGGNTIYF. Written as DNA, the CDR3 is TGTGCCAGCAGCTTGGACAGGGGGGGAAACACCATATATTTT. The rearrangement joins TRBV5-6 to TRBJ1-3; 8 bases map to TRBD1. The germline V gene encodes CDR1 SGHDT and CDR2 YYEEEE. The CDR3 contains 14 residues. V was pared by 0 bases and J by 4 bases, with 0 bases of the junction left unmatched.

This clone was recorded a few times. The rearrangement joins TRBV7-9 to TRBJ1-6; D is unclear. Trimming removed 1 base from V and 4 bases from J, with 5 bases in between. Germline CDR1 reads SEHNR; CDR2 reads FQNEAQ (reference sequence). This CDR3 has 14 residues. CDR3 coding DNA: TGTGCCAGCAGCTTAGAACAGTATAATTCACCCCTCCACTTT. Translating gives CASSLEQYNSPLHF.

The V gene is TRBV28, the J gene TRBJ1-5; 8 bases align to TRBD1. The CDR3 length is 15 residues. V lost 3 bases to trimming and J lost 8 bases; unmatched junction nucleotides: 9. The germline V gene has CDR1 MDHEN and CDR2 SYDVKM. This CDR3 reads CASSFRDRWAKPQHF. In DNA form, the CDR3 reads TGTGCCAGCAGTTTTCGGGACAGGTGGGCGAAGCCCCAGCATTTT.

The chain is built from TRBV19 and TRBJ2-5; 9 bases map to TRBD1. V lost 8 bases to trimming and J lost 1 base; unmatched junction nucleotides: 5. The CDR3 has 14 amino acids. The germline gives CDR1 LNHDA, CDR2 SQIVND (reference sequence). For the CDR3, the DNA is TGTGCCAGTTCCGACAGGGGGTTCCAAGAGACCCAGTACTTC. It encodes CASSDRGFQETQYF.

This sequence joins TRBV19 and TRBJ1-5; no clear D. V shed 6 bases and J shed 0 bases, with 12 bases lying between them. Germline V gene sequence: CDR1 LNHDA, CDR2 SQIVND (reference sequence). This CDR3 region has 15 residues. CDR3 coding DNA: TGTGCCAGTAGAGGTCGGCTAGCTAGCAATCAGCCCCAGCATTTT. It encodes CASRGRLASNQPQHF.

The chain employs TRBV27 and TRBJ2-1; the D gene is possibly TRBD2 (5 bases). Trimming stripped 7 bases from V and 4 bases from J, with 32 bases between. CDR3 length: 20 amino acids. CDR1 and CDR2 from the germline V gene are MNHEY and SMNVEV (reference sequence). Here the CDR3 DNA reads TGTGCCAGCACGGGTCTTGAGGGAGAGCATCCTATTTCCAGTTACAATGAGCAGTTCTTC. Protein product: CASTGLEGEHPISSYNEQFF.

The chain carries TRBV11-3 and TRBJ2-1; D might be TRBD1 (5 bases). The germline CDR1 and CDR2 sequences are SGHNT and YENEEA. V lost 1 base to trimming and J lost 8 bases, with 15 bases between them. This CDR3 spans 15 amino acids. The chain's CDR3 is CASSLGRRVMDEQFF. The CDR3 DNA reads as TGTGCCAGCAGCTTAGGACGCAGGGTGATGGATGAGCAGTTCTTC.

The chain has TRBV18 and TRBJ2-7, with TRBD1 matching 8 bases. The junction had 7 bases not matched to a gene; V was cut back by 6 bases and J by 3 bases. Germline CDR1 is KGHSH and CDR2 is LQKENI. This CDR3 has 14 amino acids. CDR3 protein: CASSLGQVIYEQYF. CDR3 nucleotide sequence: TGTGCCAGCTCCTTGGGACAGGTAATCTACGAGCAGTACTTC. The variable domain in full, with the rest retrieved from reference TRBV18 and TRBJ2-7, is NAGVMQNPRHLVRRRGQEARLRCSPMKGHSHVYWYRQLPEEGLKFMVYLQKENIIDESGMPKERFSAEFPKEGPSILRIQQVVRGDSAAYFCASSLGQVIYEQYFGPGTRLTVT.

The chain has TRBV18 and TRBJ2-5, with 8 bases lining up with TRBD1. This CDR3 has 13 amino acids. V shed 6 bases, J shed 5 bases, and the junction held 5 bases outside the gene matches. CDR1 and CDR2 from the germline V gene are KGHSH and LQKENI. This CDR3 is CASSGQGWETQYF. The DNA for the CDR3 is TGTGCCAGCTCCGGACAGGGCTGGGAGACCCAGTACTTC. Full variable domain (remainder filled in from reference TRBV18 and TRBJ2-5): NAGVMQNPRHLVRRRGQEARLRCSPMKGHSHVYWYRQLPEEGLKFMVYLQKENIIDESGMPKERFSAEFPKEGPSILRIQQVVRGDSAAYFCASSGQGWETQYFGPGTRLLVL.

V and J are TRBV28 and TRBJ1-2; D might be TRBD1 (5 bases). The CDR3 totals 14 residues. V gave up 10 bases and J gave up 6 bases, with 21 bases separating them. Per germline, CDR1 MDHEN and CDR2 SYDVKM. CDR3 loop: CATKIWRQIHGYTF. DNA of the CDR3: TGTGCCACCAAAATATGGAGACAGATCCATGGCTACACCTTC.

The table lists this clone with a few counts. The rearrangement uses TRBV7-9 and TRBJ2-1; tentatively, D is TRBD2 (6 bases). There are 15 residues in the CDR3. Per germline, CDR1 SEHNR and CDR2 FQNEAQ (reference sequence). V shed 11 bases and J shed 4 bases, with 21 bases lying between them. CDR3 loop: CAGGGWDSVYNEQFF. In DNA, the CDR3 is TGTGCCGGAGGTGGGTGGGACTCAGTATACAATGAGCAGTTCTTC.

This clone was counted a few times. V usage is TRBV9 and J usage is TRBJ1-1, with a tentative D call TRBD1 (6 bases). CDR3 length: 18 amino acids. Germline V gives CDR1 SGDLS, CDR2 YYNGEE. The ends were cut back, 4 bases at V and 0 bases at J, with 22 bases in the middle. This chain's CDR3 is CASSISVNRDVMNTEAFF. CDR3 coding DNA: TGTGCCAGCAGCATTTCTGTGAACAGGGACGTCATGAACACTGAAGCTTTCTTT.

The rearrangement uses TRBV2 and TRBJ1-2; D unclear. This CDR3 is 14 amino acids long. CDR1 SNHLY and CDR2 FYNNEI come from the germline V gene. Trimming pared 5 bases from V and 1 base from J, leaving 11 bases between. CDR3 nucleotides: TGTGCCAGCAGTCAAGGGCAGTTTAACTATGGCTACACCTTC. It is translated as CASSQGQFNYGYTF.

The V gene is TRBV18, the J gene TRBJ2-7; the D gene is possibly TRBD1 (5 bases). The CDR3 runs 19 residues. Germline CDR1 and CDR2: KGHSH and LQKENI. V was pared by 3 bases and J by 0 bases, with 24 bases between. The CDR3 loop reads CASSPGGVWGRTSSYEQYF. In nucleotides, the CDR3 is TGTGCCAGCTCACCTGGTGGGGTCTGGGGCAGGACCAGCTCCTACGAGCAGTACTTC.

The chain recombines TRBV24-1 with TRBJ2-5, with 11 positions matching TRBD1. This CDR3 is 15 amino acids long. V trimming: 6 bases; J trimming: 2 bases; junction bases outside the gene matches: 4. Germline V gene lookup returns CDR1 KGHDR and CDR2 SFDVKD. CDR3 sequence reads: CATSYRDRGQETQYF. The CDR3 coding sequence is TGTGCCACCAGTTATCGGGACAGGGGGCAAGAGACCCAGTACTTC.